Listed below are T cell receptor beta chains from one sample, sequenced in a study of shared T cell receptors in the human thymus. Assay used: immunoSEQ multiplex PCR; TCRdb lists only in-frame clones, some missing. The sample shows roughly 550,000 clones, 78% of them seen only once. These records were also assigned to another study, of human thymus T cells.

Material: thymocytes. Source of these receptors: a boy younger than two with a congenital heart defect. Each CDR3 is given with its conserved first and last residue. D genes are given only for firm matches. Size tells how often a clone was seen (once, few, many) or the class of an expanded clone, and some rows leave it out.

D,J,size,V,DNA,CDR3
-,TRBJ1-2,-,TRBV19,TGTGCCAGTACAAACGGCCGGGGTCGGGGCTACACCTTC,CASTNGRGRGYTF
TRBD1,TRBJ1-2,-,TRBV9,TGTGCCAGCAGCTCTCGGACAGGGCCCTCTCCCCTAAATGGCTACACCTTC,CASSSRTGPSPLNGYTF
-,TRBJ2-2,-,TRBV19,TGTGCCAGTAGTATATTGGACTTGGAACCGTCCGGGGAGCTGTTTTTT,CASSILDLEPSGELFF
TRBD1,TRBJ2-7,-,TRBV19,TGTGCCAGTAGTATCCTAGGGGGACAGGGTGCGGACGAGCAGTACTTC,CASSILGGQGADEQYF
-,TRBJ2-2,-,TRBV5-1,TGCGCCAGCAGCTTGGGGGGGAGGTCGAACACCGGGGAGCTGTTTTTT,CASSLGGRSNTGELFF
TRBD2,TRBJ2-1,-,TRBV14,TGTGCCAGCAGCCATACCCATACCGGGACTAGCGGAGACAATGAGCAGTTCTTC,CASSHTHTGTSGDNEQFF
TRBD2,TRBJ2-7,-,TRBV7-8,TGTGCCAGCAGAAAGACTAGCGACTACGAGCAGTACTTC,CASRKTSDYEQYF
TRBD2,TRBJ2-1,-,TRBV29-1,TGCAGCGTAGCTATCGGGACTAGCGGGATCGATGAGCAGTTCTTC,CSVAIGTSGIDEQFF
-,TRBJ2-7,-,TRBV6-5,TGTGCCAGCAGTTACTCGGTTGGCGGGTACACCTACGAGCAGTACTTC,CASSYSVGGYTYEQYF
TRBD2,TRBJ2-1,-,TRBV7-9,TGTGCCAGCAGCATAGGACTAGGCGCCTACAATGAGCAGTTCTTC,CASSIGLGAYNEQFF
-,TRBJ2-3,few,TRBV9,TGTGCCAGCAGCGTAGTCTCGGGAAGCCCCACAGATACGCAGTATTTT,CASSVVSGSPTDTQYF
TRBD1,TRBJ2-1,few,TRBV5-6,TGTGCCAGCAGTCCTGCTACGGCTAGACAGGGGAAGAATGAGCAGTTCTTC,CASSPATARQGKNEQFF
TRBD2,TRBJ2-1,-,TRBV29-1,TGCAGCGTTTGGGACTACAGCAATGAGCAGTTCTTC,CSVWDYSNEQFF
-,TRBJ2-2,-,TRBV4-2,TGTGCCAGCAGCCAAGATAAGCGGACCCTCACCGGGGAGCTGTTTTTT,CASSQDKRTLTGELFF
-,TRBJ2-7,few,TRBV6-5,TGTGCCAGCAGTCATTCGGACACATACGAGCAGTACTTC,CASSHSDTYEQYF
-,TRBJ2-7,once,TRBV5-1,TGCGCCACCCCTAACGGGAGACCTCACGGGCAGTACTTC,CATPNGRPHGQYF
TRBD1,TRBJ1-2,-,TRBV27,TGTGCCAGCAGTTCGGGAACCGGGACAGGGGTTTATGGCTACACCTTC,CASSSGTGTGVYGYTF
-,TRBJ1-1,-,TRBV6-1,TGTGCCAGCAGTGAGAGGGTGGGGTCCTACGCCCCCCGAGCTTTCTTT,CASSERVGSYAPRAFF
-,TRBJ1-5,-,TRBV15,TGTGCCACCAGCAGAGACCTCGGGACACCCCGGGATAGCAATCAGCCCCAGCATTTT,CATSRDLGTPRDSNQPQHF
TRBD1,TRBJ2-7,-,TRBV10-3,TGTGCCACGGGACAGGTTGCCTACGAGCAGTACTTC,CATGQVAYEQYF
-,TRBJ2-5,-,TRBV5-1,TGCGCCAGCAGCTTGGCCGGTAGTCAAAAGACCCAGTACTTC,CASSLAGSQKTQYF
-,TRBJ2-7,-,TRBV4-3,TGCGCCAGCAGCCAGGTCGGCGGGATCCGCGAGCAGTACTTC,CASSQVGGIREQYF
TRBD1,TRBJ2-1,once,TRBV27,TGTGCCAGCAGTTGGATTCTGACAGGGGTCAATGAGCAGTTCTTC,CASSWILTGVNEQFF
-,TRBJ1-5,-,TRBV27,TGTGCCAGCAGTCCTAACAATCAGCCCCAGCATTTT,CASSPNNQPQHF
-,TRBJ2-7,-,TRBV14,TGTGCCAGCAGCCAAGGGCAGGGAAGCTCCTACGAGCAGTACTTC,CASSQGQGSSYEQYF
-,TRBJ2-1,-,TRBV5-1,TGCGCCAGCAGCTTGGACCAGGGATGTGAGCAGTTCTTC,CASSLDQGCEQFF
TRBD1,TRBJ2-7,-,TRBV27,TGTGCCAGCAGCTGGACAGGGTCGCCCTACGAGCAGTACTTC,CASSWTGSPYEQYF
TRBD1,TRBJ1-1,few,TRBV5-4,TGTGCCAGCAGCCTTTCACCGGACAGGGAGGTCACTGAAGCTTTCTTT,CASSLSPDREVTEAFF
TRBD2,TRBJ2-3,-,TRBV7-2,TGTGCCAGCAGCCCACTAGCGGGAGAGTCAGATACGCAGTATTTT,CASSPLAGESDTQYF
-,TRBJ2-7,-,TRBV5-1,TGCGCCAGCAGCTTGTCGGTTCCCGGGTTGGACGAGCAGTACTTC,CASSLSVPGLDEQYF
TRBD1,TRBJ1-2,-,TRBV19,TGTGCCAGTAGTATTGGTGGGGGACAGGGCCACTATGGCTACACCTTC,CASSIGGGQGHYGYTF
-,TRBJ2-1,few,TRBV28,TGTGCCAGCAGCCTTATATACAATGAGCAGTTCTTC,CASSLIYNEQFF
TRBD1,TRBJ2-2,-,TRBV18,TGTGCCAGCTCACCAACCCACAGGGGAGACACCGGGGAGCTGTTTTTT,CASSPTHRGDTGELFF
TRBD2,TRBJ2-5,-,TRBV5-1,TGCGCCAGCAGCTTGGAGCGGGAGGGCCATGGGACCCAGTACTTC,CASSLEREGHGTQYF
TRBD1,TRBJ1-1,-,TRBV2,TGTGCCAGCAGGGGACAGGGGGCGGCAACTGAAGCTTTCTTT,CASRGQGAATEAFF
-,TRBJ2-3,-,TRBV4-3,TGCGCCAGCAGCCAAGATATCAACGGAAACTACACAGATACGCAGTATTTT,CASSQDINGNYTDTQYF
TRBD1,TRBJ1-1,-,TRBV12-5,TGTGCTAGTGGTTTGTCGACAGGGGACACTGAAGCTTTCTTT,CASGLSTGDTEAFF
-,TRBJ2-7,once,TRBV27,TGTGCCAGCAGGAGGGCAGAAAAACACGAGCAGTACTTC,CASRRAEKHEQYF
-,TRBJ2-7,-,TRBV4-3,TGCGCCAGCAGCCAAGAAGTGGGGGGAGCCCCCTACGAGCAGTACTTC,CASSQEVGGAPYEQYF
TRBD1,TRBJ2-7,-,TRBV14,TGTGCCAGCAGCCCGGGACAGGGCTACGAGCAGTACTTC,CASSPGQGYEQYF
-,TRBJ1-2,-,TRBV27,TGTGCCAGCAGTCCGTGGACGGGATATGGCTACACCTTC,CASSPWTGYGYTF
TRBD1,TRBJ1-2,-,TRBV29-1,TGCAGCGTAAGGACAGGGGTTGGTGTTAACTATGGCTACACCTTC,CSVRTGVGVNYGYTF